The 10 T cell receptor beta chains below were found in one sample sequenced in a study of blood T cells in healthy people across ages. Primers used in a second PCR of about 7 to 12 cycles were a sample-barcoded 5' primer and a J-beta primer mix. TCRdb recomputed calls from the 5' RACE reads with MiXCR, one row per CDR3 protein. The repertoire has approximately 880,000 distinct CDR3 sequences, around 46% of them found once; the top ten carry under 15%. What was sequenced was blood. The receptors shown here come from a man aged 25-45 years in good health.

There are a few counts of this clonotype. V is TRBV6-6 and J is TRBJ2-4; D assignment may be TRBD1 or TRBD2 (5 bases each). The V gene lost 6 bases and the J gene lost 0 bases, with 12 bases spanning the gap. CDR3 size: 15 residues. Germline V CDR1 and CDR2: MNHNY, SVGAGI (reference sequence). The CDR3 DNA reads as TGTGCCAGCAGAGACCCGGGGCTAGCCAAAAACATTCAGTACTTC. It translates to CASRDPGLAKNIQYF.

This chain uses TRBV29-1 with TRBJ2-1; unclear D gene. The V and J ends lost 3 bases and 10 bases respectively, with 7 bases between them. CDR3 length equals 10 residues. Germline V CDR1 and CDR2: SQVTM, ANQGSEA. In DNA form, the CDR3 reads TGCAGCGTTGATCCGTGGGAGCAGTTCTTC. Its protein is CSVDPWEQFF.

In its sample, this clonotype was seen many times. The rearrangement uses TRBV5-1 and TRBJ1-1; tentatively, D is TRBD1 (5 bases). Germline loops: CDR1 SGHRS, CDR2 YFSETQ. The CDR3 length is 14 residues. V dropped 3 bases and J dropped 7 bases, with 16 bases sitting between them. CDR3 in amino acids: CASSSGPPLLEAFF. The CDR3 coding sequence is TGCGCCAGCAGCTCGGGACCCCCCTTACTTGAAGCTTTCTTT.

This sequence joins TRBV5-1 and TRBJ2-1, with 11 bases matching TRBD2. The trim removed 0 bases at V and 2 bases at J, leaving 7 bases unmatched. The CDR3 totals 18 residues. The germline V gene encodes CDR1 SGHRS and CDR2 YFSETQ. In DNA form, the CDR3 reads TGCGCCAGCAGCTTGGGACTAGCGGGGACCCAGCCCTACAATGAGCAGTTCTTC. It encodes CASSLGLAGTQPYNEQFF.

This clonotype occurred a few times. The chain links TRBV29-1 to TRBJ2-7, with D possibly matching TRBD2 (5 bases). V shed 3 bases and J shed 6 bases, with 15 bases lying between them. CDR1 is SQVTM and CDR2 is ANQGSEA in the germline V gene. This CDR3 has 13 amino acids. CDR3 loop: CSVDTGEWGEQYF. The CDR3, as DNA: TGCAGCGTTGACACCGGGGAGTGGGGCGAGCAGTACTTC.

V gene TRBV4-2 combines with J gene TRBJ1-2, with 10 positions matching TRBD1. V lost 0 bases to trimming and J lost 4 bases; unmatched junction nucleotides: 8. CDR1 and CDR2 from the germline V gene are LGHNA and YNFKEQ. This CDR3 comprises 17 residues. The CDR3 DNA reads as TGTGCCAGCAGCCAAGATTGGAGACAGGGGGCGGGCTATGGCTACACCTTC. It translates to CASSQDWRQGAGYGYTF.

The chain employs TRBV5-1 and TRBJ1-3, with D hard to call. This CDR3 contains 14 residues. V was shortened by 4 bases and J by 0 bases, with 8 bases between the two germline ends. CDR1 is SGHRS and CDR2 is YFSETQ in the germline V gene. The CDR3 nucleotides read TGCGCCAGCAGCGCGGCCGGCTCTGGAAACACCATATATTTT. Amino acids: CASSAAGSGNTIYF.

The CDR3 loop is CASSLVWGPVNNEQFF. As DNA, the CDR3 is TGCGCCAGCAGCTTGGTTTGGGGGCCCGTCAACAATGAGCAGTTCTTC. The V and J genes are TRBV5-1 and TRBJ2-1, with a weak D call TRBD1 (6 bases). This CDR3 region has 16 residues. The V and J ends lost 0 bases and 5 bases respectively, with 15 bases between them. Germline CDR1 and CDR2: SGHRS and YFSETQ.

This clonotype occurred many times. This sequence joins TRBV4-3 and TRBJ2-3, with TRBD1 identical over 10 bases. V trimming: 0 bases; J trimming: 4 bases; junction bases outside the gene matches: 4. The germline CDR1 and CDR2 sequences are LGHNA and YSLEER. CDR3 length: 16 amino acids. Here the CDR3 reads CASSQDLGQGADTQYF. The CDR3 region has the DNA TGCGCCAGCAGCCAAGACCTCGGACAGGGGGCAGATACGCAGTATTTT.

The CDR3 DNA reads as TGTGCCAGCAGGATGCATAACTCTGGGGCCAACGTCCTGACTTTC. It translates to CASRMHNSGANVLTF. This chain connects TRBV7-9 to TRBJ2-6; D unresolved. The CDR3 extends over 15 amino acids. Trimming took off 6 bases at V and 0 bases at J, with 9 bases between the two ends. Germline V gives CDR1 SEHNR, CDR2 FQNEAQ (reference sequence).